The 17 T cell receptor beta chains below come from one sample, sequenced in a study of post-analysis software for immune sequencing data. Incorporated into the TCR beta cDNA libraries were unique molecular identifiers, which served to reduce PCR and sequencing biases. One entry per CDR3 protein, called by TCRdb with MiXCR from the PCR reads. The table lists hundreds of thousands of distinct CDR3 sequences, roughly 45% of them singletons, with roughly 12% in the top ten. What these receptors recognize is not known. Study-level points and caveats: There were about 5 TRBV segments more frequent in patients than controls, and TRBV5-6, TRBV5-1 and TRBV20-1 were among them.

Sequences were obtained from blood. The receptors here all came from a girl between 10 and 17 years old with multiple sclerosis.

The chain combines TRBV7-9 with TRBJ2-1; TRBD1 agrees at 7 bases. Germline V gene sequence: CDR1 SEHNR, CDR2 FQNEAQ (reference sequence). V was clipped by 4 bases and J by 5 bases; unmatched bases: 14. The CDR3 has 17 amino acids. DNA for the CDR3: TGTGCCAGCAGCTCACTAGACACAGGGGTATGGGACAATGAGCAGTTCTTC. Protein: CASSSLDTGVWDNEQFF.

The genes are TRBV24-1 and TRBJ2-7, with 7 bases matching TRBD2. V gave up 5 bases and J gave up 5 bases; unmatched junction bases: 5. This CDR3 spans 13 amino acids. Germline loops: CDR1 KGHDR, CDR2 SFDVKD. The CDR3 DNA follows: TGTGCCACCAGTGGTGGCGGGAGCGACGAGCAGTACTTC. It translates to CATSGGGSDEQYF.

This chain joins TRBV4-1 and TRBJ1-2; possible D gene TRBD1, 6 bases. CDR1 is MGHRA, CDR2 YSYEKL, per germline. V dropped 4 bases and J dropped 2 bases, with 11 bases sitting between them. There are 14 residues in the CDR3. The CDR3 region is CASSPTGRNYGYTF. The CDR3 DNA sequence: TGCGCCAGCAGCCCGACAGGCCGAAACTATGGCTACACCTTC.

The chain uses TRBV7-2 and TRBJ2-7; TRBD2 agrees at 9 bases. V dropped 1 base and J dropped 6; count of bases not matched to a gene: 7. The CDR3 is 15 amino acids. Germline assignment: CDR1 SGHTA and CDR2 FQGNSA. The DNA of the CDR3 is TGTGCCAGCAGCTTAGGCGGGAGGGCCTCAGGCGAGCAGTACTTC. As protein: CASSLGGRASGEQYF.

In DNA, the CDR3 is TGTGCCAGCAGTCTTGGACTAGCAGTGTATGGCACAGATACGCAGTATTTT. It is translated as CASSLGLAVYGTDTQYF. The chain is built from TRBV27 and TRBJ2-3, with 8 bases lining up with TRBD2. The CDR3 sequence is 17 residues long. V lost 5 bases, J lost 1 base, and 11 bases stayed unmatched. Germline assignment: CDR1 MNHEY and CDR2 SMNVEV (reference sequence).

The chain joins TRBV28 to TRBJ2-1; 8 positions match TRBD1. V lost 7 bases to trimming and J lost 7 bases; unmatched junction nucleotides: 12. CDR3 length: 15 amino acids. The germline V gene has CDR1 MDHEN and CDR2 SYDVKM. As DNA, the CDR3 is TGTGCCAGCACCCCAAGCCGGGACAGGCCTAATGAGCAGTTCTTC. Translated: CASTPSRDRPNEQFF.

The chain links TRBV20-1 to TRBJ2-5; 12 nucleotides agree with TRBD2. Unmatched junction bases numbered 15, after V lost 6 bases and J lost 1 base. The CDR3 sequence is 18 residues long. Looked up from germline, CDR1 is DFQATT and CDR2 is SNEGSKA (reference sequence). The CDR3 nucleotides read TGCAGTGCCGATACAGCTAGCGGGAGGGCCCTGTTCCAAGAGACCCAGTACTTC. This encodes CSADTASGRALFQETQYF.

The gene calls are TRBV7-2 and TRBJ1-5; D remains ambiguous. Germline V CDR1 and CDR2: SGHTA, FQGNSA. With 1 base removed from V and 12 bases from J, the gap between germline ends came to 10 bases. The CDR3 is 12 residues long. The CDR3 nucleotides read TGTGCCAGCAGCTTAGGACGGGATCTCCAGCATTTT. Translated: CASSLGRDLQHF.

This clonotype was seen ten or more times. V is TRBV12-3 or TRBV12-4 and J is TRBJ2-4; 7 bases are a match to TRBD2. The CDR3 sequence is 17 residues long. Losses at the gene ends were 6 bases for V and 1 base for J; bases not matched to a gene: 12. CDR3 protein: CASRPSGHKGAKNIQYF. In DNA, the CDR3 is TGTGCCAGCAGGCCTAGCGGTCATAAGGGGGCCAAAAACATTCAGTACTTC.

There are a few counts of this clonotype. The V and J genes are TRBV10-3 and TRBJ1-1, with 9 bases matching TRBD1. This CDR3 contains 15 residues. Germline V lookup: CDR1 ENHRY, CDR2 SYGVKD. The ends lost 8 bases at V and 1 base at J; junction bases unmatched: 8. The CDR3 bases are TGTGCCATCGACGGAGAGGGACAGGGGAACACTGAAGCTTTCTTT. It translates to CAIDGEGQGNTEAFF.

The chain employs TRBV14 and TRBJ2-1, with D maybe TRBD2 (6 bases). Germline lookup yields CDR1 SGHDN and CDR2 FVKESK. This CDR3 has 15 residues. Trimming stripped 2 bases from V and 3 bases from J, with 11 bases between. This CDR3 is CASSQFGGNYNEQFF. In nucleotides, the CDR3 is TGTGCCAGCAGCCAATTTGGGGGGAACTACAATGAGCAGTTCTTC. Combining the CDR3 with reference TRBV14 and TRBJ2-1 gives the whole variable domain EAGVTQFPSHSVIEKGQTVTLRCDPISGHDNLYWYRRVMGKEIKFLLHFVKESKQDESGMPNNRFLAERTGGTYSTLKVQPAELEDSGVYFCASSQFGGNYNEQFFGPGTRLTVL.

This clonotype was observed a few times. The chain couples TRBV20-1 to TRBJ1-5; D possibly corresponds to TRBD1 (5 bases). Trimming left V 6 bases short and J 4 bases short, with 13 bases between. The germline V gene has CDR1 DFQATT and CDR2 SNEGSKA (reference sequence). The CDR3 contains 13 residues. The CDR3 bases are TGCAGTGCGACGACAGCCCTAAATCAGCCCCAGCATTTT. It translates to CSATTALNQPQHF.

This clonotype was detected a few times. The rearrangement uses TRBV29-1 and TRBJ2-5; 9 nucleotides align to TRBD1. With the DNA end fitting TRBJ2-7 better, the J assignment may be wrong. The CDR3 runs 16 residues. Germline CDR1 reads SQVTM; CDR2 reads ANQGSEA. This chain's CDR3 is CSVSLIGYRGQDEQYF. CDR3 bases: TGCAGCGTTAGCCTGATCGGATACAGGGGGCAGGACGAGCAGTACTTC.

There are a few counts of this clonotype. CDR3 nucleotide sequence: TGTGCCAGCAGCCAAACAGGGAGTTACTACGAGCAGTACTTC. This encodes CASSQTGSYYEQYF. The V gene is TRBV13, the J gene TRBJ2-7, with D maybe TRBD1 (6 bases). This CDR3 contains 14 residues. Per germline, CDR1 PRHDT and CDR2 FYEKMQ (reference sequence). V was shortened by 5 bases and J by 3 bases, with 14 bases between the two germline ends.

V and J are TRBV15 and TRBJ2-1; TRBD2 matches 14 bases. Trimming took 11 bases from V and 6 from J; bases not matched to a gene: 3. Germline assignment: CDR1 LNHNV and CDR2 YYDKDF (reference sequence). The CDR3 runs 13 residues. In DNA form, the CDR3 reads TGTGCCGCCGGGACTAGCGGGAGCAATGAGCAGTTCTTC. Residues: CAAGTSGSNEQFF.

A few counts support this clonotype. This chain links TRBV29-1 with TRBJ2-7; D is perhaps TRBD1 (6 bases). This CDR3 region has 14 residues. Trimming stripped 5 bases from V and 1 base from J, with 15 bases between. Germline V gene lookup returns CDR1 SQVTM and CDR2 ANQGSEA. CDR3 residues: CSVLGGPKSYEQYF. The CDR3 DNA sequence: TGCAGCGTTTTAGGGGGACCAAAATCCTACGAGCAGTACTTC.

The rearrangement joins TRBV29-1 to TRBJ2-5; maybe TRBD1 (6 bases). Germline CDR1 and CDR2: SQVTM and ANQGSEA. CDR3 length: 15 amino acids. V was shortened by 7 bases and J by 7 bases, with 25 bases between the two germline ends. CDR3 in amino acids: CSAFTTGEGWGTQYF. In DNA form, the CDR3 reads TGCAGCGCTTTCACGACAGGAGAGGGTTGGGGGACCCAGTACTTC. The variable domain in full, completed from reference TRBV29-1 and TRBJ2-5, reads SAVISQKPSRDICQRGTSLTIQCQVDSQVTMMFWYRQQPGQSLTLIATANQGSEATYESGFVIDKFPISRPNLTFSTLTVSNMSPEDSSIYLCSAFTTGEGWGTQYFGPGTRLLVL.